Below, 2 T cell receptor beta chains from the same sample are listed, as sequenced in a study of persistence of HIV-infected CD4 T cells. Cells were stimulated with overlapping HIV-1 Gag 15-mer peptides. Memory cells lacking CD40L and CD69 with high CD45RO were sorted. The immunoSEQ assay was version 4, run in survey mode. Data came from immunoSEQ multiplex PCR; TCRdb stores just in-frame clones and leaves some out. Of about 40,000 clones in the sample, approximately 80% were seen once. Which antigens these TCRs recognize remains unknown. The sequences come from CD4+ T cells sorted from PBMCs after approximately 19-hour stimulation, collected from a patient who received antiretroviral therapy. The receptor set was obtained from an adult man with HIV who was CMV-seropositive.

The chain links TRBV5-1 to TRBJ2-5, with 10 bases identical to TRBD1. Germline CDR1 and CDR2: SGHRS and YFSETQ. After removal of 4 bases from V and 2 bases from J, the junction contained 2 bases not matched to a gene. CDR3 size: 14 residues. The CDR3 loop reads CASSRTGGQETQYF. The DNA for the CDR3 is TGCGCCAGCAGCAGGACAGGGGGGCAAGAGACCCAGTACTTC.

This clone was seen only once. V gene TRBV25-1 combines with J gene TRBJ1-5, with 9 bases lining up with TRBD1. CDR3 length: 18 amino acids. Germline values: CDR1 MGHDK, CDR2 SYGVNS. V was pared by 4 bases and J by 2 bases, with 12 bases of the junction left unmatched. In DNA, the CDR3 is TGTGCCAGCAGTGGAGACAGGGGGGTAAATGTAGGCAATCAGCCCCAGCATTTT. Its translation: CASSGDRGVNVGNQPQHF.